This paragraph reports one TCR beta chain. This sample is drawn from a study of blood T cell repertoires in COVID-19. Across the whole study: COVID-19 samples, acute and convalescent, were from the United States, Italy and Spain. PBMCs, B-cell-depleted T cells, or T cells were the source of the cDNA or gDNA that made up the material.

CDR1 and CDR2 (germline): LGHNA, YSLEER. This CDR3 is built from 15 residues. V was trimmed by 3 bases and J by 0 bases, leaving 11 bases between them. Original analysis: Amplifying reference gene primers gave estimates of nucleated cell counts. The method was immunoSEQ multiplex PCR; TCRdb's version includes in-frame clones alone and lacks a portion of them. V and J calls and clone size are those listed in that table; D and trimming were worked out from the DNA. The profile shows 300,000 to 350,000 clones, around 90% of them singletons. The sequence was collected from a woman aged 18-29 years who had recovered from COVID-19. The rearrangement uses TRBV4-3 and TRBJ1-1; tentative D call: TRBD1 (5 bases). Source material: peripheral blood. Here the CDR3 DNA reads TGCGCCAGCAGCCACCGACAGTTCATGAACACTGAAGCTTTCTTT. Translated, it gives CASSHRQFMNTEAFF.